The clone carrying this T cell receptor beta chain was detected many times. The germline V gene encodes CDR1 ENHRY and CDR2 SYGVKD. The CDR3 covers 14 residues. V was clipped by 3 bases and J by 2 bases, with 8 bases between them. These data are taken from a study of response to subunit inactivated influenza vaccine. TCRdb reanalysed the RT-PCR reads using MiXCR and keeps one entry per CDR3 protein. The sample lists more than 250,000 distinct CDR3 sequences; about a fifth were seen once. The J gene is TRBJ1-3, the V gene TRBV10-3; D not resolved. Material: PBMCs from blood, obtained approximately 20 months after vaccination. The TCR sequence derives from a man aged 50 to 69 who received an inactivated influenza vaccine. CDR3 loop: CAISDGPAGNTIYF. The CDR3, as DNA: TGTGCCATCAGTGACGGGCCAGCTGGAAACACCATATATTTT.